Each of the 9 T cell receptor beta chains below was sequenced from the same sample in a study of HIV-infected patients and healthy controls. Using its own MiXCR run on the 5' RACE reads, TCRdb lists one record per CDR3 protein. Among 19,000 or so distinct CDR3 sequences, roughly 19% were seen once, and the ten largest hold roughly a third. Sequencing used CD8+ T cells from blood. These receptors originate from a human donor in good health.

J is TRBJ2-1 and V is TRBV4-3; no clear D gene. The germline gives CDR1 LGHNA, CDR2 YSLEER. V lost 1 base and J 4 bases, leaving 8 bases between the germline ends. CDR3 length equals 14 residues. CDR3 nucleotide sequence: TGCGCCAGCAGCCAAGGAGTCGGATACAATGAGCAGTTCTTC. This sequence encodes CASSQGVGYNEQFF.

The CDR3 sequence: CASSLTAPSGYNEQFF. CDR3 nucleotides: TGTGCCAGCAGTTTAACTGCTCCTAGCGGATACAATGAGCAGTTCTTC. The chain combines TRBV12-3 or TRBV12-4 with TRBJ2-1, with 7 bases that match TRBD2. V lost 2 bases, J lost 4 bases, and 8 bases stayed unmatched. The CDR3 is 16 amino acids.

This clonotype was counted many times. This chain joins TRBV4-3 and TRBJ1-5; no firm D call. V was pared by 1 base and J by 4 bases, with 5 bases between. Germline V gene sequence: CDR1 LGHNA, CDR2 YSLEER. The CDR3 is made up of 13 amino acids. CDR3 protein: CASSQVMNQPQHF. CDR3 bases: TGCGCCAGCAGCCAAGTCATGAATCAGCCCCAGCATTTT.

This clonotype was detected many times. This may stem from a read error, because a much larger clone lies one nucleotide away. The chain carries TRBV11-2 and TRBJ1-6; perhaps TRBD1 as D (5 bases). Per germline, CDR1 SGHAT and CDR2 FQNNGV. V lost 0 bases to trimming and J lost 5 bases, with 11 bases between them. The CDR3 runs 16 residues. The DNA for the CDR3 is TGTGCCAGCAGCTTAGATAAAAGGGGACATAATTCACCCCTCCACTTT. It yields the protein CASSLDKRGHNSPLHF. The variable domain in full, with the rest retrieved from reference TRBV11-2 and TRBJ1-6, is EAGVAQSPRYKIIEKRQSVAFWCNPISGHATLYWYQQILGQGPKLLIQFQNNGVVDDSQLPKDRFSAERLKGVDSTLKIQPAKLEDSAVYLCASSLDKRGHNSPLHFGNGTRLTVT.

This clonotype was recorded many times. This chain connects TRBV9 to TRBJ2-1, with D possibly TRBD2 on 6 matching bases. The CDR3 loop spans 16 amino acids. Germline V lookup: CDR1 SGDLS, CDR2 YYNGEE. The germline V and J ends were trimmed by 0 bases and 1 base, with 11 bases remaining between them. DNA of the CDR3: TGTGCCAGCAGCGTAGGGCGGGAACTATCCTACAATGAGCAGTTCTTC. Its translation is CASSVGRELSYNEQFF.

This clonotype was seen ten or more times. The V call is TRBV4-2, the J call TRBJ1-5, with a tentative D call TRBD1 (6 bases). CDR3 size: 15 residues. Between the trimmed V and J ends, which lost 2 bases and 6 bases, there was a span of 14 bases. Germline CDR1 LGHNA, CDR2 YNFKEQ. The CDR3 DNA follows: TGTGCCAGCAGCCAACTGGGGGGGGCAGGTCAGCCCCAGCATTTT. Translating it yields CASSQLGGAGQPQHF.

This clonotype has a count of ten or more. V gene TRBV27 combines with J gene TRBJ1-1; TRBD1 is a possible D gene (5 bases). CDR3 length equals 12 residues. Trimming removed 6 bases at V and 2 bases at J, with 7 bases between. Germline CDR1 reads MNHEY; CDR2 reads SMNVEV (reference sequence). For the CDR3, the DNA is TGTGCCAGCAGAAGGGGCAACACTGAAGCTTTCTTT. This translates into CASRRGNTEAFF.

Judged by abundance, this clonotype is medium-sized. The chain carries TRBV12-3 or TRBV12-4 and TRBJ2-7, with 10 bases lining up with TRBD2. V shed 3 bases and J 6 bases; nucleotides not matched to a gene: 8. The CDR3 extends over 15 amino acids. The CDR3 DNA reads TGTGCCAGCAGTTTTGGGTCTAGCGGGAGTTTCGAGCAGTACTTC. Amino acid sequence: CASSFGSSGSFEQYF.

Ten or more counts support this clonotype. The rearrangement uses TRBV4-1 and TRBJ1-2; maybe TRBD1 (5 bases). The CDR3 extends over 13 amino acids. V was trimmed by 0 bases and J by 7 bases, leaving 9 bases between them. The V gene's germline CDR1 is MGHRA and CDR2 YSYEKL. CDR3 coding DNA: TGCGCCAGCAGCCAAGATTGGGACGGTGGCTACACCTTC. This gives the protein CASSQDWDGGYTF.